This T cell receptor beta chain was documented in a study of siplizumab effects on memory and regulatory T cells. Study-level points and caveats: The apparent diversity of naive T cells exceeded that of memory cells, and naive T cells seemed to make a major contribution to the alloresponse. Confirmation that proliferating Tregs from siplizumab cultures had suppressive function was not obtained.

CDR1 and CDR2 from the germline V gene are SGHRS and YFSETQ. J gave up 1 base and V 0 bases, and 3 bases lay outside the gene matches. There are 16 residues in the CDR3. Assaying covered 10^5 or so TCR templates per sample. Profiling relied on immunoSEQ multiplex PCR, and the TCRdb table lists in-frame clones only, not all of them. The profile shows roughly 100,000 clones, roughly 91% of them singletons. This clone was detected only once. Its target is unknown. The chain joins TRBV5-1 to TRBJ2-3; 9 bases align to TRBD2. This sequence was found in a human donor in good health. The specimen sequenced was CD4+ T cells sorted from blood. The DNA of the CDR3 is TGCGCCAGCAGCTTGGGGGCTAGCGGGGGCACAGATACGCAGTATTTT. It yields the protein CASSLGASGGTDTQYF.